This is a list of T cell receptor beta chains from one sample in a study of T cell responses to AZD1222 COVID-19 vaccine. Produced via immunoSEQ multiplex PCR; TCRdb's table is partial and in-frame only. Of approximately 110,000 clones listed, under 95% are singletons. The sample in question was peripheral blood, obtained on day 0 of AZD1222 vaccination. These receptors all come from an adult in good health. Each CDR3 is given with its conserved first and last residue. A D gene is named only where the DNA matches it firmly. Expanded clones get a size class; other rows say once, few or many, or leave the size out.

NA | TRBJ1-1 | TRBV7-2 | NA | CASSAVGGMNTEAFF | TGTGCCAGCAGCGCAGTCGGGGGGATGAACACTGAAGCTTTCTTT
once | TRBJ2-1 | TRBV3-1/TRBV3-2 | NA | CASSQGEEKPYNEQFF | TGTGCCAGCAGCCAAGGGGAGGAAAAACCCTACAATGAGCAGTTCTTC
NA | TRBJ2-1 | TRBV19 | TRBD2 | CASSIYLTSGRSPYNEQFF | TGTGCCAGTAGTATCTACCTTACTAGCGGGAGGTCACCATACAATGAGCAGTTCTTC
NA | TRBJ1-3 | TRBV19 | NA | CASSIEVGNTIYF | TGTGCCAGTAGTATAGAGGTTGGAAACACCATATATTTT
NA | TRBJ1-4 | TRBV13 | TRBD1 | CASSSQGAGEKLFF | TGTGCCAGCAGCTCGCAGGGGGCTGGGGAAAAACTGTTTTTT
NA | TRBJ1-5 | TRBV3-1/TRBV3-2 | NA | CASSQAGNSNQPQHF | TGTGCCAGCAGCCAAGCCGGAAATAGCAATCAGCCCCAGCATTTT
once | TRBJ2-1 | TRBV11-2 | NA | CASSLVVGLGNEQFF | TGTGCCAGCAGCTTAGTTGTTGGGCTAGGAAATGAGCAGTTCTTC
NA | TRBJ2-7 | TRBV19 | NA | CASSIGFGPYYEQYF | TGTGCCAGTAGTATAGGGTTCGGGCCTTACTACGAGCAGTACTTC
NA | TRBJ2-3 | TRBV18 | TRBD1 | CASSRDFRQGATDTQYF | TGTGCCAGCTCACGTGATTTTCGACAGGGGGCGACAGATACGCAGTATTTT
once | TRBJ2-6 | TRBV10-3 | NA | CAISEWGTGANVLTF | TGTGCCATCAGTGAGTGGGGTACTGGGGCCAACGTCCTGACTTTC
NA | TRBJ1-5 | TRBV27 | TRBD1 | CASGLPTGGVQPQHF | TGTGCCAGCGGTCTACCAACAGGGGGCGTCCAGCCCCAGCATTTT
NA | TRBJ2-7 | TRBV4-2 | NA | CASSHGGGSYEQYF | TGTGCCAGCAGCCATGGCGGCGGCTCCTACGAGCAGTACTTC
NA | TRBJ2-5 | TRBV15 | NA | CATSRVDATQYF | TGTGCCACCAGCAGGGTCGATGCGACCCAGTACTTC
NA | TRBJ1-5 | TRBV27 | NA | CASSFKGRHQPQHF | TGTGCCAGCAGTTTCAAGGGTAGGCATCAGCCCCAGCATTTT
NA | TRBJ1-2 | TRBV27 | TRBD1 | CASGIPGRQGNYGYTF | TGTGCCAGCGGAATCCCAGGGAGACAGGGCAACTATGGCTACACCTTC
NA | TRBJ1-4 | TRBV30 | NA | CAWRGDRATNEKLFF | TGTGCCTGGAGGGGAGACCGTGCAACTAATGAAAAACTGTTTTTT
NA | TRBJ2-1 | TRBV7-2 | NA | CASSLAHGDEQFF | TGTGCCAGCAGCTTAGCACATGGGGATGAGCAGTTCTTC
NA | TRBJ1-6 | TRBV9 | NA | CASSVEGSSPLHF | TGTGCCAGCAGCGTAGAGGGATCTTCACCCCTCCACTTT
NA | TRBJ2-1 | TRBV7-8 | TRBD2 | CASSIPGLAGVREQFF | TGTGCCAGCAGTATACCGGGACTAGCGGGAGTCCGTGAGCAGTTCTTC
once | TRBJ2-1 | TRBV4-3 | TRBD1 | CASSHHNRGQGRYNEQFF | TGCGCCAGCAGCCATCATAACCGGGGACAGGGGAGGTACAATGAGCAGTTCTTC
NA | TRBJ1-1 | TRBV6-6 | TRBD1 | CASSYQGGAREAFF | TGTGCCAGCAGTTACCAGGGGGGGGCACGTGAAGCTTTCTTT
NA | TRBJ1-4 | TRBV5-1 | TRBD1 | CASSPDRGSEKLFF | TGCGCCAGCAGTCCCGACAGGGGTAGTGAAAAACTGTTTTTT
once | TRBJ2-3 | TRBV7-2 | TRBD1 | CASSGQGFSDTQYF | TGTGCCAGCTCAGGACAGGGGTTCTCAGATACGCAGTATTTT
NA | TRBJ1-5 | TRBV27 | NA | CASSADRDQPQHF | TGTGCCAGCAGTGCCGACAGAGATCAGCCCCAGCATTTT
NA | TRBJ1-1 | TRBV4-3 | TRBD1 | CASSQDWGQGAREAFF | TGCGCCAGCAGCCAAGACTGGGGACAGGGGGCGAGAGAAGCTTTCTTT
NA | TRBJ1-3 | TRBV27 | NA | CASSLSNSGNTIYF | TGTGCCAGCAGTTTATCAAACTCTGGAAACACCATATATTTT
NA | TRBJ2-3 | TRBV2 | NA | CASSDPPKASTDTQYF | TGTGCCAGCAGTGACCCCCCTAAGGCTAGCACAGATACGCAGTATTTT
NA | TRBJ2-5 | TRBV9 | NA | CASSGETQYF | TGTGCCAGCAGCGGAGAGACCCAGTACTTC
NA | TRBJ2-3 | TRBV10-3 | TRBD2 | CAISETGSGRAGGTDTQYF | TGTGCCATCAGTGAGACTGGGAGCGGGAGGGCCGGTGGAACAGATACGCAGTATTTT
NA | TRBJ1-5 | TRBV5-1 | TRBD1 | CASSLTGQVAQPQHF | TGCGCCAGCAGCTTGACGGGACAGGTTGCTCAGCCCCAGCATTTT
NA | TRBJ1-6 | TRBV4-2 | TRBD1 | CASSQEAGGGNSPLHF | TGTGCCAGCAGCCAAGAGGCAGGGGGCGGTAATTCACCCCTCCACTTT
NA | TRBJ2-6 | TRBV7-9 | TRBD1 | CASSSGTASGANVLTF | TGTGCCAGCAGTTCCGGGACAGCCTCTGGGGCCAACGTCCTGACTTTC
NA | TRBJ1-1 | TRBV4-3 | NA | CASSQVGGGTEAFF | TGCGCCAGCAGCCAAGTTGGGGGTGGGACTGAAGCTTTCTTT
NA | TRBJ2-1 | TRBV20-1 | NA | CSASLDYEQFF | TGCAGTGCCTCCTTAGATTATGAGCAGTTCTTC
NA | TRBJ1-4 | TRBV19 | NA | CASSLEGGEKLFF | TGTGCCAGTAGCCTCGAGGGTGGGGAAAAACTGTTTTTT
NA | TRBJ1-2 | TRBV3-1/TRBV3-2 | NA | CASSRGHYGYTF | TGTGCCAGCAGCCGGGGTCACTATGGCTACACCTTC
NA | TRBJ2-7 | TRBV7-6 | TRBD1 | CASSEGAEQYF | TGTGCCAGCAGCGAGGGGGCCGAGCAGTACTTC
NA | TRBJ2-7 | TRBV7-2 | TRBD2 | CASRRTGLAGEQYF | TGTGCCAGCAGGAGAACGGGACTAGCGGGAGAGCAGTACTTC
NA | TRBJ1-1 | TRBV28 | NA | CASSLAGTEAFF | TGTGCCAGCAGTTTAGCTGGGACTGAAGCTTTCTTT
NA | TRBJ1-5 | TRBV25-1 | TRBD1 | CASSPQGGWSNQPQHF | TGTGCCAGCAGTCCCCAGGGGGGCTGGAGCAATCAGCCCCAGCATTTT
NA | TRBJ2-7 | TRBV19 | NA | CASSSGDISSYEQYF | TGTGCCAGTAGTTCGGGGGACATCTCCTCCTACGAGCAGTACTTC
NA | TRBJ2-7 | TRBV11-2 | TRBD2 | CASSQTSSGLYEQYF | TGTGCCAGCAGCCAGACGTCTAGCGGGTTATACGAGCAGTACTTC
NA | TRBJ1-2 | TRBV19 | NA | CASSTGTRNYGYTF | TGTGCCAGTAGTACCGGGACACGCAACTATGGCTACACCTTC
NA | TRBJ1-1 | TRBV5-4 | TRBD1 | CASSRQGINTEAFF | TGTGCCAGCAGCAGACAGGGGATCAACACTGAAGCTTTCTTT